One and the same sample provided the 9 T cell receptor beta chains below, sequenced in a study of cytomegalovirus exposure and HLA in healthy donors. With 60 Vbeta and 13 Jbeta primers, the PCR was carried out. Using immunoSEQ multiplex PCR, the repertoire was profiled, and TCRdb retains in-frame clones only, with some absent. This sample has 95,000 to 150,000 clones; more than 60% occur once, and the top ten carry less than 15%. The specimen was PBMCs. Receptors originate from a woman aged 55-75 years in good health and CMV-seropositive.

In its sample, this clone was seen once. V gene TRBV11-2 combines with J gene TRBJ2-7; no definite D call. The CDR3 runs to 14 residues. The germline V gene encodes CDR1 SGHAT and CDR2 FQNNGV. Trimming took off 5 bases at V and 2 bases at J, with 13 bases between the two ends. CDR3 coding DNA: TGTGCCAGCAGCCATACACAGCCGACCTACGAGCAGTACTTC. This sequence encodes CASSHTQPTYEQYF.

The chain has TRBV5-4 and TRBJ1-2; 8 nucleotides align to TRBD1. After removal of 4 bases from V and 5 bases from J, the junction contained 10 bases not matched to a gene. Germline V CDR1 and CDR2: SGHNT, YYREEE (reference sequence). The CDR3 contains 15 residues. CDR3 sequence reads: CASSQAGQGAYGYTF. The CDR3 nucleotides read TGTGCCAGCAGCCAAGCAGGGCAGGGGGCGTATGGCTACACCTTC.

The chain is built from TRBV5-4 and TRBJ2-3; TRBD1 agrees at 9 bases. Germline trimming cut 0 bases from V and 5 bases from J; bases unmatched to any gene: 7. The CDR3 is made up of 16 amino acids. Germline CDR1 is SGHNT and CDR2 is YYREEE (reference sequence). CDR3 region: CASSLGWTGVRDTQYF. As DNA, the CDR3 is TGTGCCAGCAGCTTGGGGTGGACAGGGGTCAGAGATACGCAGTATTTT.

The rearrangement uses TRBV6-4 and TRBJ2-3; 7 bases fit TRBD2. V shed 1 base, J shed 1 base, and the junction held 2 bases outside the gene matches. The CDR3 covers 15 residues. CDR1 is MRHNA, CDR2 SNTAGT, per germline. The chain's CDR3 is CASSDWAGGTDTQYF. The CDR3 DNA is TGTGCCAGCAGTGACTGGGCGGGGGGCACAGATACGCAGTATTTT.

J is TRBJ2-5 and V is TRBV6-5, with a possible D match to TRBD1 (5 bases). Germline V gene sequence: CDR1 MNHEY, CDR2 SVGAGI. V lost 2 bases and J 5 bases, leaving 15 bases between the germline ends. The CDR3 length is 15 residues. This chain's CDR3 is CASSYDGASGETQYF. In DNA form, the CDR3 reads TGTGCCAGCAGTTACGATGGGGCGTCCGGGGAGACCCAGTACTTC.

The CDR3 reads CASRRTSGSHYEQYF. The CDR3 nucleotides read TGTGCCAGCAGACGGACTAGCGGGAGTCACTACGAGCAGTACTTC. J is TRBJ2-7 and V is TRBV7-9, with TRBD2 identical over 13 bases. The CDR3 is 15 residues long. V lost 6 bases to trimming and J lost 3 bases; unmatched junction nucleotides: 5. The germline V gene encodes CDR1 SEHNR and CDR2 FQNEAQ (reference sequence).

This clone came up a few times. The chain recombines TRBV6-4 with TRBJ1-5; D not certain. The V gene lost 5 bases and the J gene lost 4 bases, with 9 bases spanning the gap. The CDR3 spans 13 residues. Germline CDR1 MRHNA, CDR2 SNTAGT. The CDR3 here is CASSIEENQPQHF. In DNA form, the CDR3 reads TGTGCCAGCAGTATAGAGGAAAATCAGCCCCAGCATTTT.

The chain recombines TRBV6-1 with TRBJ1-4, with a weak D call TRBD1 (5 bases). There are 15 residues in the CDR3. CDR1 is MNHNS and CDR2 is SASEGT in the germline V gene. Trimming cost V 0 bases and J 8 bases, with 13 bases left between them. CDR3 bases: TGTGCCAGCAGTGAAGCGCGGGGCGGCGTAGAAAAACTGTTTTTT. Translating gives CASSEARGGVEKLFF.

This rearrangement joins TRBV21-1 to TRBJ2-7; the listed D gene, TRBD1, was not tested against the DNA. TRBV21-1 is a documented pseudogene. The CDR3 extends over 10 amino acids. The CDR3: CASNGLEQYF. Here the CDR3 DNA reads TGTGCCAGCAATGGCCTCGAGCAGTACTTC.